These 8 T cell receptor beta chains originate from one sample sequenced in a study of cytomegalovirus exposure and HLA in healthy donors. TCRdb's copy holds only in-frame clones and misses some; the assay was immunoSEQ multiplex PCR. The data contain about 63,000 clones, approximately 88% of them singletons. The sequenced sample consisted of PBMCs. These receptors all come from a woman under 30 in good health and CMV-seronegative.

The chain joins TRBV7-9 to TRBJ1-6, with D uncertain. Germline V lookup: CDR1 SEHNR, CDR2 FQNEAQ (reference sequence). This CDR3 has 14 residues. V was clipped by 1 base and J by 6 bases, with 7 bases between them. The CDR3 region is CASSLVAGNSPLHF. The CDR3 bases are TGTGCCAGCAGCTTAGTTGCGGGTAATTCACCCCTCCACTTT.

The chain carries TRBV4-2 and TRBJ2-5; 10 nucleotides align to TRBD2. Per germline, CDR1 LGHNA and CDR2 YNFKEQ. V was pared by 4 bases and J by 7 bases, with 12 bases of the junction left unmatched. The CDR3 spans 16 residues. CDR3 sequence: CASSPLDLAGEGTQYF. Written as DNA, the CDR3 is TGTGCCAGCAGCCCCCTGGACCTAGCGGGAGAGGGGACCCAGTACTTC.

The chain joins TRBV19 to TRBJ1-2; 7 positions match TRBD1. The CDR3 consists of 15 residues. Germline loops: CDR1 LNHDA, CDR2 SQIVND (reference sequence). The chain's CDR3 is CAPPPGHRGDWGYTF. The CDR3 DNA reads TGTGCTCCTCCCCCCGGCCACAGGGGAGACTGGGGCTACACCTTC.

J is TRBJ1-5 and V is TRBV6-1, with D maybe TRBD1 (6 bases). In germline, CDR1 is MNHNS, CDR2 SASEGT. The V gene lost 3 bases and the J gene lost 2 bases, with 14 bases spanning the gap. This CDR3 is 16 amino acids long. The CDR3 region has the DNA TGTGCCAGCAGTGAGTTTCGGGGGGCGGGCAATCAGCCCCAGCATTTT. It encodes CASSEFRGAGNQPQHF.

The gene calls are TRBV30 and TRBJ1-1; TRBD1 is a possible D gene (6 bases). This CDR3 region has 14 residues. The ends were cut back, 5 bases at V and 4 bases at J, with 17 bases in the middle. Looked up from germline, CDR1 is GTSNPN and CDR2 is SVGIG (reference sequence). This chain's CDR3 is CAWGAQTGATEAFF. The CDR3 DNA reads TGTGCCTGGGGGGCCCAGACAGGAGCCACTGAAGCTTTCTTT. Together with reference TRBV30 and TRBJ1-1, the CDR3 gives the full variable domain: SQTIHQWPATLVQPVGSPLSLECTVEGTSNPNLYWYRQAAGRGLQLLFYSVGIGQISSEVPQNLSASRPQDRQFILSSKKLLLSDSGFYLCAWGAQTGATEAFFGQGTRLTVV.

The chain recombines TRBV5-1 with TRBJ2-7, with TRBD1 matching over 11 bases. V was pared by 1 base and J by 3 bases, with 3 bases of the junction left unmatched. CDR1 SGHRS and CDR2 YFSETQ come from the germline V gene. There are 15 residues in the CDR3. The CDR3 spells CASSLPGQGGYEQYF. The CDR3 nucleotides read TGCGCCAGCAGCTTGCCGGGACAGGGGGGCTACGAGCAGTACTTC.

This clone was recorded once. The chain is built from TRBV4-1 and TRBJ2-2; 7 bases agree with TRBD2. Germline CDR1 and CDR2: MGHRA and YSYEKL. Germline trimming cut 1 base from V and 5 bases from J; bases unmatched to any gene: 13. The CDR3 spans 18 residues. The CDR3 loop reads CASSQGLSGKMRTGELFF. CDR3 coding DNA: TGCGCCAGCAGCCAAGGTCTAAGCGGGAAGATGAGGACCGGGGAGCTGTTTTTT.

The chain recombines TRBV7-8 with TRBJ1-4; possibly TRBD1 for D (6 bases). V gave up 5 bases and J gave up 7 bases, with 17 bases separating them. The CDR3 sequence is 15 residues long. Germline lookup yields CDR1 SGHVS and CDR2 FQNEAQ. The CDR3 DNA reads as TGTGCCAGCAGCCCACTTACAGGGTTGGGTGAAAAACTGTTTTTT. As protein: CASSPLTGLGEKLFF.